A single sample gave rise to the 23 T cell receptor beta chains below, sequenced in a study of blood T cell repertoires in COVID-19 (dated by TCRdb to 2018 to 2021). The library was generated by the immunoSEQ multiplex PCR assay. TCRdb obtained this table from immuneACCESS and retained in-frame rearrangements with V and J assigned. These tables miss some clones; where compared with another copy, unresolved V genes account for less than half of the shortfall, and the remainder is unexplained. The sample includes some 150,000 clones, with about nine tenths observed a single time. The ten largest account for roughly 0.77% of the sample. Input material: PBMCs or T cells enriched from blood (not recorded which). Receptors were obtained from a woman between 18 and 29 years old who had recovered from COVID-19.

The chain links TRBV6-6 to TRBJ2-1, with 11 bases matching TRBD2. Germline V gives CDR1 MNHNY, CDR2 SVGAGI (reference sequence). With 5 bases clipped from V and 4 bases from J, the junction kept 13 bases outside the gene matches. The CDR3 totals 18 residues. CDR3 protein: CASSPKWGRLAGYNEQFF. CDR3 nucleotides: TGTGCCAGCAGTCCCAAATGGGGTAGACTAGCGGGATACAATGAGCAGTTCTTC.

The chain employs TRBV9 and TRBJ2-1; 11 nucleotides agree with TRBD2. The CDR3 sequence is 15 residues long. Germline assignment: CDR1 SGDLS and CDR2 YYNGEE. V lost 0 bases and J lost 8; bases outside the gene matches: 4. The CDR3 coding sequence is TGTGCCAGCAGCGTAGGTACTAGCGGGAGTGATGAGCAGTTCTTC. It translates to CASSVGTSGSDEQFF.

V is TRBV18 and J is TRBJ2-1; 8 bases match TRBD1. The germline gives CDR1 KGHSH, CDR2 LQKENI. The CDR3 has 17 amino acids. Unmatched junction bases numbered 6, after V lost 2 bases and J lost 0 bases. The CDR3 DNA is TGTGCCAGCTCACCATGGACAGGGACGAGCTCCTACAATGAGCAGTTCTTC. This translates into CASSPWTGTSSYNEQFF.

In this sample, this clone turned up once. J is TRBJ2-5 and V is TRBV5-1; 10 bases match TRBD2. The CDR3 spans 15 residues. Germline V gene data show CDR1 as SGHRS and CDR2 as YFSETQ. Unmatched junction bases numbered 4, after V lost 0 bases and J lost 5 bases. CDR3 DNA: TGCGCCAGCAGCTTGGGTCTAGCGGGAGTTGAGACCCAGTACTTC. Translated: CASSLGLAGVETQYF.

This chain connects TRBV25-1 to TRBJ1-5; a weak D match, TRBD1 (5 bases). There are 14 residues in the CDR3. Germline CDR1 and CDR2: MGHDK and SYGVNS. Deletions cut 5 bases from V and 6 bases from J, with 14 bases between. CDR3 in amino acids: CASSSSRAGQPQHF. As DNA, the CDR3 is TGTGCCAGCAGTTCATCCAGGGCAGGTCAGCCCCAGCATTTT. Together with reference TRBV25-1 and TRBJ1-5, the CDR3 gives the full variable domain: EADIYQTPRYLVIGTGKKITLECSQTMGHDKMYWYQQDPGMELHLIHYSYGVNSTEKGDLSSESTVSRIRTEHFPLTLESARPSHTSQYLCASSSSRAGQPQHFGDGTRLSIL.

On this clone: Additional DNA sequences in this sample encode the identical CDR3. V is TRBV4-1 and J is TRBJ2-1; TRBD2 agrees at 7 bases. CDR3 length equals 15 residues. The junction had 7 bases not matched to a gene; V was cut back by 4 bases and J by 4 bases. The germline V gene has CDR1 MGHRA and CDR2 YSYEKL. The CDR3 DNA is TGCGCCAGCAGCCCAGGGCTAGCGGCTTACAATGAGCAGTTCTTC. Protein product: CASSPGLAAYNEQFF.

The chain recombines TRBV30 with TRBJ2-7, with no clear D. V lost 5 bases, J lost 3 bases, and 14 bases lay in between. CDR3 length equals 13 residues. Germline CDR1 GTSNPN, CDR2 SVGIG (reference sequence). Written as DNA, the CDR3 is TGTGCCTGGTCCATTTCCGCCGGCTACGAGCAGTACTTC. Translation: CAWSISAGYEQYF.

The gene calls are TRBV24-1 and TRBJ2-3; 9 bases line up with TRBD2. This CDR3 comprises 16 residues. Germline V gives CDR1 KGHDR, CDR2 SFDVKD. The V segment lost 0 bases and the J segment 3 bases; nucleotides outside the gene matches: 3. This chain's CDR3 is CATSDLSLAGTDTQYF. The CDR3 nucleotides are TGTGCCACCAGTGATTTGAGCCTAGCGGGGACAGATACGCAGTATTTT.

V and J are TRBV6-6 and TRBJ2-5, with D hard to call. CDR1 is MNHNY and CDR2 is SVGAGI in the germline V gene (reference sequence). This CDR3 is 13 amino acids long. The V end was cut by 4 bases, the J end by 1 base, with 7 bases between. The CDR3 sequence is CASSSRFQETQYF. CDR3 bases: TGTGCCAGCAGTTCCAGATTCCAAGAGACCCAGTACTTC.

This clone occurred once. CDR3 DNA sequence: TGTGCCAGCAGTTTATTGGCGGGGAGAGAGACCCAGTACTTC. Translated: CASSLLAGRETQYF. The chain carries TRBV28 and TRBJ2-5, with D possibly matching TRBD2 (6 bases). Germline V gene data show CDR1 as MDHEN and CDR2 as SYDVKM. Trimming removed 1 base from V and 4 bases from J, with 10 bases in between. This CDR3 contains 14 residues. Drawing the rest from reference TRBV28 and TRBJ2-5, the complete variable domain is DVKVTQSSRYLVKRTGEKVFLECVQDMDHENMFWYRQDPGLGLRLIYFSYDVKMKEKGDIPEGYSVSREKKERFSLILESASTNQTSMYLCASSLLAGRETQYFGPGTRLLVL.

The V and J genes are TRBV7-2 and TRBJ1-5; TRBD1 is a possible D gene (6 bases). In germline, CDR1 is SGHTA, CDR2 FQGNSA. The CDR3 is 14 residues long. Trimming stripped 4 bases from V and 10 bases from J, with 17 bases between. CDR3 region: CASSSGVRGSPQHF. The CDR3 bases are TGTGCCAGCAGCTCAGGGGTGCGGGGGAGTCCCCAGCATTTT.

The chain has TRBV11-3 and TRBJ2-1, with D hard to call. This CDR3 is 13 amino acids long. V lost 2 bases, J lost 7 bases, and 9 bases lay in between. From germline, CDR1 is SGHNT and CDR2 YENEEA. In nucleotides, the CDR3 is TGTGCCAGCAGCTTAAACAGAGCTAATGAGCAGTTCTTC. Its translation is CASSLNRANEQFF.

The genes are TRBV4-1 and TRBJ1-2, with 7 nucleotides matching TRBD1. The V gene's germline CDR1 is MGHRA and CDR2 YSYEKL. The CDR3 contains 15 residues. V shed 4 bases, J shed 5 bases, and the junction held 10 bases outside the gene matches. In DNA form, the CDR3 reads TGCGCCAGCAGCCGTATGGGAGACAGGGTATATGGCTACACCTTC. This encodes CASSRMGDRVYGYTF.

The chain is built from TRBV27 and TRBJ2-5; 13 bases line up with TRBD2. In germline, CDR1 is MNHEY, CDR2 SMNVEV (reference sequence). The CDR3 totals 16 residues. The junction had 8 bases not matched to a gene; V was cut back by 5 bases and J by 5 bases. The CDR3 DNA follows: TGTGCCAGCAGTAAAGGACTAGCGGGAGTCCTCGAGACCCAGTACTTC. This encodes CASSKGLAGVLETQYF.

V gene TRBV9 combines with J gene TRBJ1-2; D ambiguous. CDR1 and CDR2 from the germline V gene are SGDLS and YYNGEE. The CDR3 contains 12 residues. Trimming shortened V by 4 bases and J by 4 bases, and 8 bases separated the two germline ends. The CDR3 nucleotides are TGTGCCAGCAGCCCAACACCCTATGGCTACACCTTC. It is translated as CASSPTPYGYTF.

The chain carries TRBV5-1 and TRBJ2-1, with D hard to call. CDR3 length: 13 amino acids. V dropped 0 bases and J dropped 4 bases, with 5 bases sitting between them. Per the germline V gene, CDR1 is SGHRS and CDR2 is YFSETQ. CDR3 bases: TGCGCCAGCAGCTTGGCCAGTTACAATGAGCAGTTCTTC. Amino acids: CASSLASYNEQFF.

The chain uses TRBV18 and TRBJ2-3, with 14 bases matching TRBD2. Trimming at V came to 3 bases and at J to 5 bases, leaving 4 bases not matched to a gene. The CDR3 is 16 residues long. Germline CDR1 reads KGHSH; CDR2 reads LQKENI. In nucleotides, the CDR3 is TGTGCCAGCTCACCCTCCGGGACTAGCGGGAGAGATACGCAGTATTTT. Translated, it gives CASSPSGTSGRDTQYF.

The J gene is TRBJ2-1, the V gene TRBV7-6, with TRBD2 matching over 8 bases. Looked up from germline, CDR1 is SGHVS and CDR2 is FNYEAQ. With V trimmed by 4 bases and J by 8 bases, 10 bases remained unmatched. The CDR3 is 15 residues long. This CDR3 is CASSSTGGRADEQFF. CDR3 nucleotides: TGTGCCAGCAGCTCTACGGGAGGGAGGGCCGATGAGCAGTTCTTC.

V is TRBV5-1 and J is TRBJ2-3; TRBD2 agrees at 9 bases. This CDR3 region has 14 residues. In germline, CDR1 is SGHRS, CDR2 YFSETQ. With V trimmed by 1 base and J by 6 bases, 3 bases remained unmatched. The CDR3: CASSLNLAGDTQYF. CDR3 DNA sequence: TGCGCCAGCAGCTTGAATCTAGCGGGGGATACGCAGTATTTT.

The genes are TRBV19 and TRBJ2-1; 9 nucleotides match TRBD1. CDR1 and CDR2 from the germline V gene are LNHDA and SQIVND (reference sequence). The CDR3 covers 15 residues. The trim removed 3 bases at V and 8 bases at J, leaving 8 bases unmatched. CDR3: CASSIETGGFDEQFF. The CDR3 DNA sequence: TGTGCCAGTAGTATTGAAACAGGGGGCTTTGATGAGCAGTTCTTC.

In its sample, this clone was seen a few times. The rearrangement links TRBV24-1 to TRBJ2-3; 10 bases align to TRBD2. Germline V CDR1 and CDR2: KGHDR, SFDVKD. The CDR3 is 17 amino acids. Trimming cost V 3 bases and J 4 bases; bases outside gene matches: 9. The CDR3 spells CATSDPTSGTRADTQYF. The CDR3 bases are TGTGCCACCAGTGATCCAACTAGCGGGACTAGGGCAGATACGCAGTATTTT.

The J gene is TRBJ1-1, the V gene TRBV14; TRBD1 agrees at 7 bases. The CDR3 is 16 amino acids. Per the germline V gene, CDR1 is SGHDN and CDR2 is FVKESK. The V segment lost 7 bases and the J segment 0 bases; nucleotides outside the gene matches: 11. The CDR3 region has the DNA TGTGCCAGCACCAAGGGGGCGCCCCTATTGAACACTGAAGCTTTCTTT. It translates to CASTKGAPLLNTEAFF.

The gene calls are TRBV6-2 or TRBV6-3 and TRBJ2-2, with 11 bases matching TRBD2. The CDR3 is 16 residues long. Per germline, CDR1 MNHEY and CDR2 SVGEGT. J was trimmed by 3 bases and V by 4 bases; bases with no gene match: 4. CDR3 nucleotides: TGTGCCAGCAGTTCCCTAGCGGGAGGAGACACCGGGGAGCTGTTTTTT. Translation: CASSSLAGGDTGELFF.